Listed here are 17 T cell receptor beta chains from one sample, sequenced in a study of blood T cell repertoires in COVID-19. Produced via immunoSEQ multiplex PCR; TCRdb's table is partial and in-frame only. The table records about 250,000 clones, about 90% of them present only once. The sequencing input was peripheral blood. These receptors were collected from a man between 18 and 35 years old with active or convalescent COVID-19.

The rearrangement joins TRBV5-1 to TRBJ2-7; TRBD1 agrees at 8 bases. Germline lookup yields CDR1 SGHRS and CDR2 YFSETQ. With 0 bases clipped from V and 1 base from J, the junction kept 3 bases outside the gene matches. The CDR3 consists of 15 residues. CDR3 sequence (DNA): TGCGCCAGCAGCTTGGCTCAGGGGGCGTCCTACGAGCAGTACTTC. This translates into CASSLAQGASYEQYF.

V is TRBV6-5 and J is TRBJ2-1, with 8 nucleotides matching TRBD1. J was trimmed by 6 bases and V by 5 bases; bases with no gene match: 6. Germline V gives CDR1 MNHEY, CDR2 SVGAGI. The CDR3 length is 14 residues. In DNA, the CDR3 is TGTGCCAGCAGTCCAGCGGACAGGGCCAATGAGCAGTTCTTC. This gives the protein CASSPADRANEQFF.

DNA of the CDR3: TGTGCCAGCAGCTTAGGTAACACAGATACGCAGTATTTT. Its protein product is CASSLGNTDTQYF. This chain joins TRBV11-3 and TRBJ2-3; D is unresolved. The CDR3 spans 13 residues. CDR1 SGHNT and CDR2 YENEEA come from the germline V gene. Trimming shortened V by 1 base and J by 2 bases, and 4 bases separated the two germline ends.

The chain couples TRBV4-2 to TRBJ1-1; D might be TRBD1 (6 bases). The CDR3 extends over 15 amino acids. Germline CDR1 and CDR2: LGHNA and YNFKEQ. The V and J ends lost 4 bases and 5 bases respectively, with 17 bases between them. For the CDR3, the DNA is TGTGCCAGCAGCCGGGACACCGAAGCTAGGACTGAAGCTTTCTTT. The encoded protein is CASSRDTEARTEAFF.

This rearrangement joins TRBV19 to TRBJ2-5; 9 nucleotides line up with TRBD1. CDR1 is LNHDA and CDR2 is SQIVND in the germline V gene (reference sequence). The CDR3 totals 15 residues. V shed 5 bases and J 3 bases; nucleotides not matched to a gene: 7. The CDR3 DNA is TGTGCCAGTAGTGGGTCCGGGACAGGGAAAGAGACCCAGTACTTC. Encoded protein: CASSGSGTGKETQYF. The entire variable domain, with the rest obtained from reference TRBV19 and TRBJ2-5, is as follows: DGGITQSPKYLFRKEGQNVTLSCEQNLNHDAMYWYRQDPGQGLRLIYYSQIVNDFQKGDIAEGYSVSREKKESFPLTVTSAQKNPTAFYLCASSGSGTGKETQYFGPGTRLLVL.

The chain is built from TRBV18 and TRBJ2-3; D unclear. The CDR3 covers 12 residues. Between the trimmed V and J ends, which lost 5 bases and 2 bases, there was a span of 5 bases. Germline assignment: CDR1 KGHSH and CDR2 LQKENI. This CDR3 reads CASSSFTDTQYF. The CDR3 bases are TGTGCCAGCTCATCATTCACAGATACGCAGTATTTT.

This rearrangement joins TRBV27 to TRBJ2-5, with a weak D call TRBD1 (6 bases). Between the trimmed V and J ends, which lost 7 bases and 1 base, there was a span of 10 bases. This CDR3 is 13 amino acids long. Germline assignment: CDR1 MNHEY and CDR2 SMNVEV (reference sequence). The CDR3 region is CASTDRTQETQYF. CDR3 nucleotide sequence: TGTGCCAGCACCGACAGGACCCAAGAGACCCAGTACTTC.

J is TRBJ2-3 and V is TRBV28; TRBD2 agrees at 10 bases. The trim removed 7 bases at V and 2 bases at J, leaving 9 bases unmatched. Per the germline V gene, CDR1 is MDHEN and CDR2 is SYDVKM. The length of the CDR3 is 16 residues. The CDR3 is CASNPRLAGNTDTQYF. The DNA of the CDR3 is TGTGCCAGCAACCCCCGACTAGCGGGTAACACAGATACGCAGTATTTT.

The chain has TRBV20-1 and TRBJ1-6; possibly TRBD1 for D (5 bases). Per germline, CDR1 DFQATT and CDR2 SNEGSKA (reference sequence). This CDR3 region has 14 residues. V dropped 3 bases and J dropped 5 bases, with 11 bases sitting between them. In DNA, the CDR3 is TGCAGTGCTAGTGGGGAGGGACATAATTCACCCCTCCACTTT. The encoded protein is CSASGEGHNSPLHF.

The chain is built from TRBV6-6 and TRBJ1-2, with a weak D call TRBD1 (5 bases). The germline V gene encodes CDR1 MNHNY and CDR2 SVGAGI (reference sequence). Deletions cut 5 bases from V and 4 bases from J, with 14 bases between. The CDR3 runs to 14 residues. The CDR3, as DNA: TGTGCCAGCAGTATGTTACAGGAGACCTATGGCTACACCTTC. Protein product: CASSMLQETYGYTF.

The chain is built from TRBV13 and TRBJ2-2; maybe TRBD1 (6 bases). V shed 0 bases and J shed 1 base, with 6 bases lying between them. The CDR3 is made up of 15 amino acids. Germline V lookup: CDR1 PRHDT, CDR2 FYEKMQ (reference sequence). The CDR3 spells CASSLGRGNTGELFF. The CDR3 DNA sequence: TGTGCCAGCAGCTTAGGCAGGGGGAACACCGGGGAGCTGTTTTTT.

The V gene is TRBV10-1, the J gene TRBJ2-7, with 9 positions matching TRBD1. Germline lookup yields CDR1 WNHNN and CDR2 SYGVQD (reference sequence). V shed 7 bases and J 4 bases; nucleotides not matched to a gene: 8. This CDR3 contains 14 residues. The CDR3 nucleotides read TGCGCCAGCAAGAACAGGGGGCGGGAGTACGAGCAGTACTTC. Translated: CASKNRGREYEQYF.

The chain employs TRBV28 and TRBJ1-2, with 7 positions matching TRBD1. V was pared by 2 bases and J by 3 bases, with 9 bases of the junction left unmatched. This CDR3 is 16 amino acids long. Per the germline V gene, CDR1 is MDHEN and CDR2 is SYDVKM. CDR3 nucleotides: TGTGCCAGCAGTTTAGGCGGTAAGGGACAGTACTATGGCTACACCTTC. The encoded protein is CASSLGGKGQYYGYTF.

The chain recombines TRBV18 with TRBJ1-1; D might be TRBD1 (5 bases). With 2 bases removed from V and 3 bases from J, the gap between germline ends came to 16 bases. CDR3 size: 16 residues. Per germline, CDR1 KGHSH and CDR2 LQKENI. This CDR3 is CASSPKSLGRDTEAFF. The CDR3 bases are TGTGCCAGCTCACCAAAATCGTTGGGGCGCGACACTGAAGCTTTCTTT.

The chain recombines TRBV19 with TRBJ1-1; D is possibly TRBD1 (5 bases). V gave up 10 bases and J gave up 0 bases, with 9 bases separating them. Germline-derived CDR1 and CDR2 are LNHDA and SQIVND (reference sequence). The CDR3 contains 12 residues. CDR3 nucleotides: TGTGCCACTCAGGGCATGAACACTGAAGCTTTCTTT. This encodes CATQGMNTEAFF. Supplemented by reference TRBV19 and TRBJ1-1, the full variable domain reads DGGITQSPKYLFRKEGQNVTLSCEQNLNHDAMYWYRQDPGQGLRLIYYSQIVNDFQKGDIAEGYSVSREKKESFPLTVTSAQKNPTAFYLCATQGMNTEAFFGQGTRLTVV.

The rearrangement links TRBV7-9 to TRBJ2-1; the D gene is possibly TRBD2 (6 bases). Germline assignment: CDR1 SEHNR and CDR2 FQNEAQ (reference sequence). Trimming cost V 5 bases and J 6 bases, with 17 bases left between them. This CDR3 contains 15 residues. The CDR3: CASSRVGLRVNEQFF. Here the CDR3 DNA reads TGTGCCAGCAGCAGAGTGGGACTGAGGGTCAATGAGCAGTTCTTC.

V and J are TRBV18 and TRBJ2-7; TRBD2 aligns across 9 bases. The CDR3 has 14 amino acids. V was clipped by 4 bases and J by 9 bases; unmatched bases: 10. Germline V CDR1 and CDR2: KGHSH, LQKENI. The CDR3: CASSLSSGDTAQYF. The CDR3 DNA reads TGTGCCAGCTCACTGTCTAGCGGGGATACGGCGCAGTACTTC.